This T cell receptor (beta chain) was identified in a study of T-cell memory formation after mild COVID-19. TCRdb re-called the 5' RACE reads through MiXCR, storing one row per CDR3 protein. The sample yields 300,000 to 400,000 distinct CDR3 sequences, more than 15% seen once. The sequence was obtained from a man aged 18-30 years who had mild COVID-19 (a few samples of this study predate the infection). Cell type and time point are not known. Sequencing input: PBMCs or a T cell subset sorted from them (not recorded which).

The CDR3 loop reads CASRRDINQPQHF. For the CDR3, the DNA is TGTGCCAGCAGACGGGACATCAATCAGCCCCAGCATTTT. The V and J genes are TRBV6-5 and TRBJ1-5; tentative D call: TRBD1 (6 bases). This CDR3 spans 13 amino acids. The germline CDR1 and CDR2 sequences are MNHEY and SVGAGI. Trimming cost V 6 bases and J 3 bases, with 9 bases left between them.